Each of the 16 T cell receptor beta chains below was sequenced from the same sample in a study of T cells after yellow fever vaccination (dated by TCRdb to 2018 to 2020). Receptor amplification or capture employed 5' RACE. The sequencer listed for this sample is Illumina NovaSeq 6000. TCRdb passed the public sequencing reads through fastp at Q25 and MiXCR, retaining productive beta sequences. Each entry is one CDR3 protein sequence, shown with its most common DNA and genes. Present in this sample are 300,000 to 400,000 distinct CDR3 sequences, 12% of which were seen just once. About 3% of the sample belongs to the ten largest clones. The sample's treatment or condition label is to be understood as: live attenuated yellow fever vaccine strain. Material: CD4+ T cells sorted from PBMCs, obtained 15 days after the yellow fever booster vaccination. The origin of the receptors is a man aged 18 to 35 who received the YFV17D yellow fever vaccine.

This clonotype has only a few counts. The chain couples TRBV20-1 to TRBJ2-2, with D perhaps TRBD1 (6 bases). V shed 0 bases and J shed 1 base, with 12 bases lying between them. The CDR3 is made up of 16 amino acids. Germline values: CDR1 DFQATT, CDR2 SNEGSKA (reference sequence). The CDR3 loop reads CSARDPWTVNTGELFF. The CDR3 DNA is TGCAGTGCTAGAGATCCTTGGACAGTGAACACCGGGGAGCTGTTTTTT.

The V gene is TRBV10-3, the J gene TRBJ1-2; D call uncertain. From germline, CDR1 is ENHRY and CDR2 SYGVKD. V was clipped by 2 bases and J by 2 bases, with 3 bases between them. This CDR3 is built from 12 residues. The CDR3 DNA follows: TGTGCCATCAGTGAGGTAAACTATGGCTACACCTTC. Translation gives CAISEVNYGYTF.

In its sample, this clonotype was seen a few times. V gene TRBV7-3 combines with J gene TRBJ1-5, with D possibly being TRBD1 (6 bases). V lost 5 bases and J lost 1, with 15 bases in between. Germline CDR1 reads SGHTA; CDR2 reads FQGTGA. The CDR3 contains 16 residues. The CDR3 loop reads CASSPLGGGSNQPQHF. The CDR3 DNA follows: TGTGCCAGCAGCCCCCTGGGCGGGGGCAGCAATCAGCCCCAGCATTTT. The variable domain in full, with the rest retrieved from reference TRBV7-3 and TRBJ1-5, is GAGVSQTPSNKVTEKGKYVELRCDPISGHTALYWYRQSLGQGPEFLIYFQGTGAADDSGLPNDRFFAVRPEGSVSTLKIQRTERGDSAVYLCASSPLGGGSNQPQHFGDGTRLSIL.

The chain is built from TRBV6-1 and TRBJ1-2; TRBD1 might be the D (6 bases). Trimming left V 4 bases short and J 1 base short, with 10 bases between. The CDR3 runs 14 residues. Germline V gives CDR1 MNHNS, CDR2 SASEGT. The CDR3 nucleotides are TGTGCCAGCAGTGTACCGGACAGTAACTATGGCTACACCTTC. As protein: CASSVPDSNYGYTF.

The V and J genes are TRBV20-1 and TRBJ2-1; the D is unclear. V was cut by 6 bases and J by 2 bases, with 11 bases left in between. In germline, CDR1 is DFQATT, CDR2 SNEGSKA (reference sequence). There are 13 residues in the CDR3. The CDR3 DNA reads as TGCAGTGCAAGGACCGACACCTACAATGAGCAGTTCTTC. Translated: CSARTDTYNEQFF.

In this sample, this clonotype turned up a few times. CDR3: CSAREANTGELFF. The CDR3 DNA reads TGCAGTGCTAGAGAGGCGAACACCGGGGAGCTGTTTTTT. The V gene is TRBV20-1, the J gene TRBJ2-2, with unresolved D. V was clipped by 0 bases and J by 0 bases, with 2 bases between them. CDR1 DFQATT and CDR2 SNEGSKA come from the germline V gene (reference sequence). This CDR3 contains 13 residues.

This clonotype was seen a few times. The CDR3 spells CAISGRDTEAFF. The CDR3 DNA follows: TGTGCCATCAGTGGTCGGGACACTGAAGCTTTCTTT. J is TRBJ1-1 and V is TRBV10-3; no definite D call. The V gene's germline CDR1 is ENHRY and CDR2 SYGVKD. The CDR3 length is 12 residues. V was trimmed by 4 bases and J by 3 bases, leaving 6 bases between them.

This clonotype was found a few times. This chain uses TRBV10-3 with TRBJ1-5; possible D gene TRBD1, 6 bases. Trimming removed 7 bases at V and 4 bases at J, with 11 bases between. Per the germline V gene, CDR1 is ENHRY and CDR2 is SYGVKD. CDR3 length equals 13 residues. CDR3 amino acids: CAITGQLNQPQHF. CDR3 DNA: TGTGCCATCACCGGACAGTTAAATCAGCCCCAGCATTTT.

CDR3 nucleotide sequence: TGTGCCAGCAGCCCCCGCCAGGGGAATACGCAGTATTTT. Its protein product is CASSPRQGNTQYF. The genes are TRBV7-2 and TRBJ2-3; possible D gene TRBD1, 6 bases. CDR1 SGHTA and CDR2 FQGNSA come from the germline V gene. V shed 5 bases and J shed 7 bases, with 13 bases lying between them. The CDR3 length is 13 residues.

This clonotype was counted a few times. The chain couples TRBV11-2 to TRBJ2-3; TRBD2 aligns across 12 bases. The CDR3 totals 15 residues. The J segment lost 5 bases and the V segment lost 6 bases, leaving 6 bases of the junction unmatched. Germline CDR1 SGHAT, CDR2 FQNNGV. The CDR3 loop reads CASSPSGGAVDTQYF. The CDR3 DNA is TGTGCCAGCAGTCCTAGCGGGGGGGCCGTAGATACGCAGTATTTT.

This clonotype came up many times. The genes are TRBV29-1 and TRBJ1-1; tentative D call: TRBD1 (5 bases). Trimming stripped 7 bases from V and 0 bases from J, with 9 bases between. The CDR3 has 12 residues. CDR1 SQVTM and CDR2 ANQGSEA come from the germline V gene. CDR3 residues: CSARDVNTEAFF. The CDR3 DNA is TGCAGCGCCAGGGACGTGAACACTGAAGCTTTCTTT.

The chain employs TRBV5-6 and TRBJ2-1; D remains ambiguous. CDR3 size: 11 residues. The germline V gene has CDR1 SGHDT and CDR2 YYEEEE. With 4 bases removed from V and 10 bases from J, the gap between germline ends came to 9 bases. DNA for the CDR3: TGTGCCAGCAGCGTTAGCCTGGAGCAGTTCTTC. It translates to CASSVSLEQFF.

The V gene is TRBV6-5, the J gene TRBJ1-6; TRBD1 matches at 7 bases. This CDR3 contains 17 residues. Germline lookup yields CDR1 MNHEY and CDR2 SVGAGI. The J segment lost 7 bases and the V segment lost 4 bases, leaving 13 bases of the junction unmatched. Written as DNA, the CDR3 is TGTGCCAGCAGTTCCAGCTACGAGGGGGCTCGGAATTCACCCCTCCACTTT. It yields the protein CASSSSYEGARNSPLHF.

J is TRBJ1-2 and V is TRBV6-2 or TRBV6-3, with D uncertain. Germline CDR1 reads MNHEY; CDR2 reads SVGEGT. This CDR3 region has 13 residues. V was shortened by 5 bases and J by 4 bases, with 11 bases between the two germline ends. CDR3 residues: CASSPTGIYGYTF. CDR3 coding DNA: TGTGCCAGCAGTCCCACGGGGATCTATGGCTACACCTTC.

This clonotype was counted at least ten times. V gene TRBV5-1 combines with J gene TRBJ2-1; a weak D match, TRBD1 (7 bases). Germline CDR1 is SGHRS and CDR2 is YFSETQ. V was trimmed by 3 bases and J by 2 bases, leaving 9 bases between them. The CDR3 has 14 residues. DNA for the CDR3: TGCGCCAGCAGCTCAGGGGGGACCTACAATGAGCAGTTCTTC. Its protein product is CASSSGGTYNEQFF. Full variable domain (remainder filled in from reference TRBV5-1 and TRBJ2-1): KAGVTQTPRYLIKTRGQQVTLSCSPISGHRSVSWYQQTPGQGLQFLFEYFSETQRNKGNFPGRFSGRQFSNSRSEMNVSTLELGDSALYLCASSSGGTYNEQFFGPGTRLTVL.

This chain uses TRBV6-2 or TRBV6-3 with TRBJ2-5, with D possibly being TRBD1 or TRBD2 (5 bases each). V was trimmed by 6 bases and J by 5 bases, leaving 19 bases between them. Germline V lookup: CDR1 MNHEY, CDR2 SVGEGT. The CDR3 loop spans 15 amino acids. The CDR3 region has the DNA TGTGCCAGCAGACTACCCGGGACGGGCCGGGAGACCCAGTACTTC. Translating gives CASRLPGTGRETQYF.